The 17 T cell receptor beta chains given below trace back to one sample, sequenced in a study of beta chain features in type 1 diabetes. General study findings and limits: Among all four CD4+ subsets, Type 1 diabetes patients had TCRB CDR3s that were moderately but significantly shorter.

Investigators reverse transcribed all isolated RNA, so they sequenced expressed TCRB transcripts. The assay was immunoSEQ multiplex PCR, and TCRdb's table has in-frame clones only and misses some. This table has 93,000 or so clones, roughly 28% appearing once. These receptors have no identified antigens. The specimen was central memory CD4+ T cells from blood. The receptors here all came from a young woman with type 1 diabetes.

This clone has more than one count but fewer than ten. The chain couples TRBV18 to TRBJ2-1; TRBD2 agrees at 9 bases. The CDR3 runs to 15 residues. V was clipped by 2 bases and J by 8 bases; unmatched bases: 7. In germline, CDR1 is KGHSH, CDR2 LQKENI. The CDR3 region is CASSPVRVAGDEQFF. The CDR3 region has the DNA TGTGCCAGCTCACCAGTGAGAGTAGCGGGAGATGAGCAGTTCTTC. Using reference TRBV18 and TRBJ2-1 for the parts outside the CDR3, the full variable domain is NAGVMQNPRHLVRRRGQEARLRCSPMKGHSHVYWYRQLPEEGLKFMVYLQKENIIDESGMPKERFSAEFPKEGPSILRIQQVVRGDSAAYFCASSPVRVAGDEQFFGPGTRLTVL.

This clone appeared many times. The J gene is TRBJ2-5, the V gene TRBV19; the D is unclear. V lost 6 bases, J lost 1 base, and 9 bases lay in between. Germline V gives CDR1 LNHDA, CDR2 SQIVND (reference sequence). The CDR3 consists of 13 residues. Here the CDR3 reads CASRSPAQETQYF. The CDR3 DNA reads TGTGCCAGTAGAAGCCCCGCCCAAGAGACCCAGTACTTC.

This clone was recorded many times. The chain couples TRBV10-2 to TRBJ2-7, with 8 bases aligning to TRBD2. The CDR3 length is 14 residues. The V and J ends lost 4 bases and 3 bases, in that order; junction bases with no gene match: 5. CDR1 is WSHSY and CDR2 is SAAADI in the germline V gene. The CDR3 loop reads CASSAGTSGYEQYF. As DNA, the CDR3 is TGCGCCAGCAGTGCTGGGACTAGTGGCTACGAGCAGTACTTC.

V gene TRBV7-9 combines with J gene TRBJ1-1, with D perhaps TRBD1 (5 bases). This CDR3 is 13 amino acids long. Germline CDR1 is SEHNR and CDR2 is FQNEAQ (reference sequence). The V gene lost 3 bases and the J gene lost 3 bases, with 8 bases spanning the gap. CDR3 coding DNA: TGTGCCAGCAGCTTTGACAGCTACACTGAAGCTTTCTTT. Translating it yields CASSFDSYTEAFF.

This clone has more than one count but fewer than ten. The chain is built from TRBV28 and TRBJ1-2; D unclear. The germline gives CDR1 MDHEN, CDR2 SYDVKM. The CDR3 spans 13 residues. V shed 3 bases and J shed 4 bases, with 9 bases lying between them. Written as DNA, the CDR3 is TGTGCCAGCAGTTTCGGGTCTCGCTATGGCTACACCTTC. It codes for CASSFGSRYGYTF.

This clone has more than one count but fewer than ten. The rearrangement joins TRBV7-2 to TRBJ1-3, with D unclear. The CDR3 runs to 17 residues. Germline CDR1 SGHTA, CDR2 FQGNSA. With 2 bases removed from V and 0 bases from J, the gap between germline ends came to 14 bases. The CDR3 spells CASSLRHSDPSGNTIYF. The CDR3 DNA sequence: TGTGCCAGCAGCTTACGACACTCAGATCCCTCTGGAAACACCATATATTTT. Combining the CDR3 with reference TRBV7-2 and TRBJ1-3 gives the whole variable domain GAGVSQSPSNKVTEKGKDVELRCDPISGHTALYWYRQSLGQGLEFLIYFQGNSAPDKSGLPSDRFSAERTGGSVSTLTIQRTQQEDSAVYLCASSLRHSDPSGNTIYFGEGSWLTVV.

V and J are TRBV10-3 and TRBJ2-5; D possibly corresponds to TRBD1 (5 bases). CDR1 is ENHRY, CDR2 SYGVKD, per germline. The CDR3 has 12 amino acids. V lost 6 bases to trimming and J lost 0 bases, with 5 bases between them. As DNA, the CDR3 is TGTGCCATCAGAGGGGACCAAGAGACCCAGTACTTC. It translates to CAIRGDQETQYF.

The V gene is TRBV2, the J gene TRBJ2-7; perhaps TRBD1 as D (6 bases). The CDR3 has 13 amino acids. Germline V lookup: CDR1 SNHLY, CDR2 FYNNEI. The V end was cut by 11 bases, the J end by 0 bases, with 14 bases between. The CDR3 bases are TGTGCCGGTTCCGGGACAACCTCCTACGAGCAGTACGTC. It yields the protein CAGSGTTSYEQYV.

The chain couples TRBV18 to TRBJ2-1, with TRBD1 matching 8 bases. Trimming cost V 2 bases and J 6 bases; bases outside gene matches: 3. CDR1 and CDR2 (germline): KGHSH, LQKENI. The CDR3 is 14 residues long. The CDR3 protein is CASSPIGQGNEQFF. CDR3 bases: TGTGCCAGCTCACCAATCGGACAGGGCAATGAGCAGTTCTTC.

This clone occurred a few times. The rearrangement links TRBV5-4 to TRBJ2-2; TRBD2 aligns across 11 bases. V shed 0 bases and J 7 bases; nucleotides not matched to a gene: 5. CDR3 length: 16 residues. The germline gives CDR1 SGHNT, CDR2 YYREEE (reference sequence). CDR3 loop: CASSLELAGEFGELFF. The CDR3, as DNA: TGTGCCAGCAGCTTGGAACTAGCGGGAGAATTCGGGGAGCTGTTTTTT.

In its sample, this clone was seen a few times. The V and J genes are TRBV19 and TRBJ1-5; 8 positions agree with TRBD1. The trim removed 1 base at V and 7 bases at J, leaving 6 bases unmatched. This CDR3 is 15 amino acids long. CDR1 and CDR2 from the germline V gene are LNHDA and SQIVND (reference sequence). For the CDR3, the DNA is TGTGCCAGTAGTATAGTTGACAGGGGCACCCAGCCCCAGCATTTT. The encoded protein is CASSIVDRGTQPQHF.

This clone occurred a few times. This sequence joins TRBV21-1 and TRBJ2-3; the table calls TRBD2, which could not be checked here. TRBV21-1 is flagged as a pseudogene. The CDR3 length is 16 residues. CDR3 residues: CASSKVGLAGVDTQYF. DNA for the CDR3: TGTGCCAGCAGCAAAGTAGGTCTAGCGGGAGTAGATACGCAGTATTTT.

DNA of the CDR3: TGCGCCAGCAGCCCCACAAAACTAGCGGGAGGTGGAGATACGCAGTATTTT. Its protein is CASSPTKLAGGGDTQYF. V is TRBV4-1 and J is TRBJ2-3; 12 nucleotides agree with TRBD2. CDR1 and CDR2 (germline): MGHRA, YSYEKL. With 4 bases clipped from V and 5 bases from J, the junction kept 10 bases outside the gene matches. CDR3 length: 17 amino acids.

J is TRBJ2-7 and V is TRBV6-1; D may be TRBD1 (7 bases). Per the germline V gene, CDR1 is MNHNS and CDR2 is SASEGT. The CDR3 has 14 amino acids. V was pared by 6 bases and J by 1 base, with 13 bases between. The CDR3 DNA follows: TGTGCCAGCAGGATGACAGGGAGGTCCTACGAGCAGTACTTC. Translation gives CASRMTGRSYEQYF.

The sample holds one count of this clone. The chain is built from TRBV5-4 and TRBJ1-2; possible D gene TRBD1, 6 bases. The length of the CDR3 is 16 residues. V was pared by 0 bases and J by 3 bases, with 15 bases between. Germline CDR1 is SGHNT and CDR2 is YYREEE (reference sequence). The CDR3 DNA reads TGTGCCAGCAGCTTGGGGGGGGGCAGCCAATACTATGGCTACACCTTC. Residues: CASSLGGGSQYYGYTF.

This clone appeared a few times. This chain connects TRBV10-3 to TRBJ2-3, with 10 bases aligning to TRBD1. The CDR3 consists of 13 residues. V lost 10 bases, J lost 2 bases, and 3 bases stayed unmatched. The germline V gene has CDR1 ENHRY and CDR2 SYGVKD. Here the CDR3 DNA reads TGTGCCACGAGACAGGGGGCCACAGATACGCAGTATTTT. Amino acid sequence: CATRQGATDTQYF.

J is TRBJ2-5 and V is TRBV7-2, with a tentative D call TRBD1 (6 bases). V lost 5 bases and J lost 5, with 24 bases in between. Germline CDR1 reads SGHTA; CDR2 reads FQGNSA. This CDR3 is 17 amino acids long. CDR3: CASSPPGVIGFGETQYF. As DNA, the CDR3 is TGTGCCAGCAGCCCGCCAGGGGTGATTGGGTTCGGGGAGACCCAGTACTTC.